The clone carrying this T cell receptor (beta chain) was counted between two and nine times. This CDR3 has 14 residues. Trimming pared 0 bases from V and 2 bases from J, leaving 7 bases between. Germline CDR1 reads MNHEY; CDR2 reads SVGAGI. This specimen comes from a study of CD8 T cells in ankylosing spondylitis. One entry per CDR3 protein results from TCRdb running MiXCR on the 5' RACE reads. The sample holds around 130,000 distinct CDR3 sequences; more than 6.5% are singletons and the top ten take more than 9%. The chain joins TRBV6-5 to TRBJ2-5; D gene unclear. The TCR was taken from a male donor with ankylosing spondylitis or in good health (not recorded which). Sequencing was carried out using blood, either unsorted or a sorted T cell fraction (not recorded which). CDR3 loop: CASSYSGRQETQYF. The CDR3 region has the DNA TGTGCCAGCAGTTACTCCGGGCGGCAAGAGACCCAGTACTTC.